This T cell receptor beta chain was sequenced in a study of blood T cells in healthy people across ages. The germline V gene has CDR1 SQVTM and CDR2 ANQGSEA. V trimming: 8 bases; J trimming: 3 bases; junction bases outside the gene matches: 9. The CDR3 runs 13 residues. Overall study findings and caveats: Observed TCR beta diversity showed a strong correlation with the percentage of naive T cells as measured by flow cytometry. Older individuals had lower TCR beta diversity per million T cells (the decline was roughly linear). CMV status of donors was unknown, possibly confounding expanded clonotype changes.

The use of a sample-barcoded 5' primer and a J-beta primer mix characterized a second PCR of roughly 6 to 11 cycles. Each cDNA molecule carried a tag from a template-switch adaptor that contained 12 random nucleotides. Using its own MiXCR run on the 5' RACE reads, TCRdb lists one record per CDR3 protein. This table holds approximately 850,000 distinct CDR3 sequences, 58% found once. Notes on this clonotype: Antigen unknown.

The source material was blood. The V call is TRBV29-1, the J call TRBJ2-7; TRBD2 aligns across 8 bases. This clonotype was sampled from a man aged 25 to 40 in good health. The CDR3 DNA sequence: TGCAGCTTCATCGGGGGGGGAAGCTACGAGCAGTACTTC. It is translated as CSFIGGGSYEQYF.